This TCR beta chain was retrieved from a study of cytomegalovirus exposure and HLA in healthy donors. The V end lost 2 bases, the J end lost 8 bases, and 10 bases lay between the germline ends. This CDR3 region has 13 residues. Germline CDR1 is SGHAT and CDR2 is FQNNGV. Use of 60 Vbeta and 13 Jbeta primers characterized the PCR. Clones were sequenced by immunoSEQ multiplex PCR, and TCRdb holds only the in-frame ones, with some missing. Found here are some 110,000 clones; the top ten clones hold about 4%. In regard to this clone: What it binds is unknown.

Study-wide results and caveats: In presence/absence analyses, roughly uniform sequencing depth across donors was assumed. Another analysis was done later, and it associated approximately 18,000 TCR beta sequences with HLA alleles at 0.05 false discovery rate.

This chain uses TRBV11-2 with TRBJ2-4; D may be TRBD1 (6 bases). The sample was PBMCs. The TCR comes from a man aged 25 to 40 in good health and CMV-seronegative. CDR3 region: CASSLRGMDIQYF. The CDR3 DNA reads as TGTGCCAGCAGCTTAAGGGGGATGGACATTCAGTACTTC.